This is a list of T cell receptor beta chains from one sample in a study of radiation and T cells in renal cell carcinoma. Generated by immunoSEQ multiplex PCR, the TCRdb table keeps only in-frame clones and is missing some. This table holds roughly 130,000 clones, about 88% found once. Sequencing was performed on blood, taken from a patient whose treatment included radiotherapy and nephrectomy. Source of these receptors: a woman in her 70s with renal cell carcinoma. CDR3s include the opening cysteine and the closing phenylalanine or tryptophan. The order of the fields is CDR3 protein, CDR3 DNA, CDR3 length, clone size, V gene, D gene, J gene. A D gene is named only where the DNA matches it firmly. Only part of the rows carry a size: once, few, many, or a class if the clone is expanded.

CDR3: CASTPGQGENSPLHF
DNA: TGTGCCAGCACCCCAGGACAGGGGGAGAATTCACCCCTCCACTTT
length: 15
size: -
V: TRBV7-6
D: TRBD1
J: TRBJ1-6

CDR3: CASSIILAGATTDTQYF
DNA: TGTGCCAGCAGCATCATTTTAGCGGGGGCGACCACAGATACGCAGTATTTT
length: 17
size: -
V: TRBV7-9
D: TRBD2
J: TRBJ2-3

CDR3: CASSLLVQGASYGYTF
DNA: TGTGCCAGCAGCCTTCTTGTGCAGGGGGCCTCCTATGGCTACACCTTC
length: 16
size: -
V: TRBV9
D: TRBD1
J: TRBJ1-2

CDR3: CASSFIGWSSGRTDTQYF
DNA: TGTGCCAGCAGCTTTATCGGTTGGTCTAGCGGGCGGACAGATACGCAGTATTTT
length: 18
size: -
V: TRBV5-4
D: TRBD2
J: TRBJ2-3

CDR3: CASSQGRWEQYF
DNA: TGTGCCAGCAGCCAAGGGAGGTGGGAGCAGTACTTC
length: 12
size: -
V: TRBV14
D: -
J: TRBJ2-7

CDR3: CASTPGTENQPQHF
DNA: TGCGCCAGCACCCCCGGGACTGAGAATCAGCCCCAGCATTTT
length: 14
size: -
V: TRBV10-1
D: -
J: TRBJ1-5

CDR3: CASSAMGRGLTEAFF
DNA: TGTGCCAGCAGTGCTATGGGGCGCGGATTGACTGAAGCTTTCTTT
length: 15
size: -
V: TRBV6-1
D: -
J: TRBJ1-1

CDR3: CASSLMGYSNQPQHF
DNA: TGTGCCAGCAGCTTAATGGGTTATAGCAATCAGCCCCAGCATTTT
length: 15
size: -
V: TRBV5-6
D: -
J: TRBJ1-5

CDR3: CAWSVRRGSNQPQHF
DNA: TGTGCCTGGAGTGTACGGCGGGGTAGCAATCAGCCCCAGCATTTT
length: 15
size: -
V: TRBV30
D: -
J: TRBJ1-5

CDR3: CASSPKDRGRTGELFF
DNA: TGTGCCAGTAGTCCAAAGGACAGGGGGCGCACCGGGGAGCTGTTTTTT
length: 16
size: -
V: TRBV19
D: TRBD1
J: TRBJ2-2

CDR3: CASSLGYQETQYF
DNA: TGTGCCAGCAGCTTAGGGTACCAAGAGACCCAGTACTTC
length: 13
size: -
V: TRBV7-9
D: -
J: TRBJ2-5

CDR3: CASSRTSGGAETQYF
DNA: TGTGCCAGCAGTCGTACTAGCGGGGGGGCGGAGACCCAGTACTTC
length: 15
size: -
V: TRBV6-6
D: TRBD2
J: TRBJ2-5

CDR3: CASTGGFRGNQPQHF
DNA: TGTGCCAGTACCGGGGGGTTTCGCGGCAATCAGCCCCAGCATTTT
length: 15
size: -
V: TRBV19
D: -
J: TRBJ1-5

CDR3: CASKKQTLSNQPQHF
DNA: TGTGCCAGTAAGAAGCAGACACTAAGCAATCAGCCCCAGCATTTT
length: 15
size: -
V: TRBV19
D: -
J: TRBJ1-5

CDR3: CASSQLAGGYNEQFF
DNA: TGTGCCAGCAGCCAACTAGCGGGGGGGTACAATGAGCAGTTCTTC
length: 15
size: -
V: TRBV11-2
D: TRBD2
J: TRBJ2-1

CDR3: CASSPSGLAGGLLGTDTQYF
DNA: TGCGCCAGCAGCCCCTCGGGACTAGCGGGGGGATTACTAGGCACAGATACGCAGTATTTT
length: 20
size: -
V: TRBV4-3
D: TRBD2
J: TRBJ2-3

CDR3: CASTLEGGLNQPQHF
DNA: TGTGCCAGTACCCTCGAGGGGGGACTGAATCAGCCCCAGCATTTT
length: 15
size: -
V: TRBV19
D: -
J: TRBJ1-5

CDR3: CASSLGGGSYEQYF
DNA: TGTGCCAGCAGCTTAGGGGGGGGCTCCTACGAGCAGTACTTC
length: 14
size: -
V: TRBV7-8
D: TRBD2
J: TRBJ2-7

CDR3: CASSVPQGSGTF
DNA: TGTGCCAGCAGCGTACCACAGGGGTCGGGCACCTTC
length: 12
size: -
V: TRBV2
D: TRBD1
J: TRBJ1-2

CDR3: CASSLSTSGGTDTQYF
DNA: TGTGCCAGCAGCTTATCGACTAGCGGGGGCACAGATACGCAGTATTTT
length: 16
size: -
V: TRBV7-9
D: TRBD2
J: TRBJ2-3

CDR3: CASSVLDNNSPLHF
DNA: TGTGCCAGCAGCGTATTGGATAATAATTCACCCCTCCACTTT
length: 14
size: once
V: TRBV9
D: -
J: TRBJ1-6

CDR3: CASSLTTKATEAFF
DNA: TGTGCCAGCAGCTTAACTACAAAGGCCACTGAAGCTTTCTTT
length: 14
size: -
V: TRBV11-2
D: -
J: TRBJ1-1

CDR3: CASSVAGGGMNTEAFF
DNA: TGTGCCAGCAGCGTAGCTGGGGGCGGAATGAACACTGAAGCTTTCTTT
length: 16
size: -
V: TRBV9
D: -
J: TRBJ1-1

CDR3: CASSATGTSYGYTF
DNA: TGTGCCAGCAGCGCGACCGGGACAAGCTATGGCTACACCTTC
length: 14
size: -
V: TRBV9
D: -
J: TRBJ1-2

CDR3: CSVDGDGYTF
DNA: TGCAGCGTTGATGGGGATGGCTACACCTTC
length: 10
size: -
V: TRBV29-1
D: -
J: TRBJ1-2

CDR3: CASSLARPGELFF
DNA: TGTGCCAGCAGTTTAGCGCGACCCGGGGAGCTGTTTTTT
length: 13
size: once
V: TRBV27
D: -
J: TRBJ2-2

CDR3: CASSLGQAPRNSPLHF
DNA: TGTGCCAGCAGCTTAGGGCAGGCCCCAAGGAATTCACCCCTCCACTTT
length: 16
size: -
V: TRBV7-9
D: -
J: TRBJ1-6

CDR3: CASSLDRGSYNEQFF
DNA: TGTGCCAGCAGCCTTGACAGGGGGTCCTACAATGAGCAGTTCTTC
length: 15
size: -
V: TRBV7-3
D: TRBD1
J: TRBJ2-1

CDR3: CASRPLGAPNEKLFF
DNA: TGTGCCAGCAGACCCCTGGGAGCTCCTAATGAAAAACTGTTTTTT
length: 15
size: -
V: TRBV6-5
D: -
J: TRBJ1-4

CDR3: CASSLIGTDTQYF
DNA: TGTGCCAGCAGCTTAATCGGGACAGATACGCAGTATTTT
length: 13
size: -
V: TRBV7-3
D: -
J: TRBJ2-3